This TCR beta chain derives from a study of T cell responses to AZD1222 COVID-19 vaccine. Generated by immunoSEQ multiplex PCR, the TCRdb table keeps only in-frame clones and is missing some. This table has approximately 90,000 clones, 91% appearing once. The sequence was obtained from an adult in good health. Sequencing was performed on peripheral blood, taken on day 0 of AZD1222 vaccination.

The CDR3 loop is CASSHVTLLGPHTEAFF. DNA of the CDR3: TGTGCCAGCAGTCATGTTACATTACTAGGGCCGCACACTGAAGCTTTCTTT. This chain connects TRBV7-9 to TRBJ1-1; no definite D call. The CDR3 spans 17 residues. The germline V and J ends were trimmed by 6 bases and 3 bases, with 23 bases remaining between them. The germline V gene encodes CDR1 SEHNR and CDR2 FQNEAQ (reference sequence). The full variable domain, rest sourced from reference TRBV7-9 and TRBJ1-1, is DTGVSQNPRHKITKRGQNVTFRCDPISEHNRLYWYRQTLGQGPEFLTYFQNEAQLEKSRLLSDRFSAERPKGSFSTLEIQRTEQGDSAMYLCASSHVTLLGPHTEAFFGQGTRLTVV.